The rows below give T cell receptor beta chains drawn from one sample of a study of post-analysis software for immune sequencing data. TCRdb called the PCR reads again in MiXCR, with one record for every CDR3 protein. The sample contains about 430,000 distinct CDR3 sequences, 39% of which appear only once. The sample taken for sequencing was blood. The receptors here all came from a girl aged 2-10 years with multiple sclerosis. Each CDR3 is given with its conserved first and last residue. Each record gives: V gene, CDR3 length, D gene, clone size, J gene, CDR3 protein, CDR3 DNA. D genes are given only for firm matches. Some rows mark clone size as missing; the rest say once, few, many or name a class of expanded clone.

v_gene: TRBV7-3
len: 15
d_gene: TRBD1
abundance: -
j_gene: TRBJ1-6
CDR3aa: CASRPLDRVNSPLHF
CDR3nt: TGTGCCAGCAGGCCTCTGGACAGGGTAAATTCACCCCTCCACTTT

v_gene: TRBV4-3
len: 18
d_gene: TRBD2
abundance: few
j_gene: TRBJ2-1
CDR3aa: CASSQDWGTSGSKNEQFF
CDR3nt: TGCGCCAGCAGCCAAGATTGGGGGACTAGCGGGAGTAAAAATGAGCAGTTCTTC

v_gene: TRBV15
len: 13
d_gene: -
abundance: -
j_gene: TRBJ1-2
CDR3aa: CATSRDLEGGYTF
CDR3nt: TGTGCCACCAGCAGAGACTTGGAGGGCGGCTACACCTTC

v_gene: TRBV15
len: 14
d_gene: -
abundance: few
j_gene: TRBJ2-5
CDR3aa: CATSRENLWETQYF
CDR3nt: TGTGCCACCAGCAGGGAAAACCTTTGGGAGACCCAGTACTTC

v_gene: TRBV6-5
len: 12
d_gene: -
abundance: -
j_gene: TRBJ1-5
CDR3aa: CASSKLNQPQHF
CDR3nt: TGTGCCAGCAGCAAACTGAATCAGCCCCAGCATTTT

v_gene: TRBV4-1
len: 16
d_gene: TRBD1
abundance: few
j_gene: TRBJ1-2
CDR3aa: CASSQQRTGGLYGYTF
CDR3nt: TGCGCCAGCAGCCAACAGAGGACAGGGGGGCTCTATGGCTACACCTTC

v_gene: TRBV28
len: 14
d_gene: -
abundance: -
j_gene: TRBJ2-7
CDR3aa: CASVRGLSGDEQYF
CDR3nt: TGTGCCAGCGTTAGGGGACTCTCAGGGGACGAGCAGTACTTC

v_gene: TRBV28
len: 15
d_gene: -
abundance: few
j_gene: TRBJ2-7
CDR3aa: CASSSQGAPTYEQYF
CDR3nt: TGTGCCAGCAGTTCCCAGGGCGCCCCCACCTACGAGCAGTACTTC

v_gene: TRBV7-9
len: 17
d_gene: TRBD2
abundance: -
j_gene: TRBJ2-7
CDR3aa: CASSLVASGSQSYEQYF
CDR3nt: TGTGCCAGCAGCTTAGTGGCTAGCGGGAGCCAATCCTACGAGCAGTACTTC

v_gene: TRBV12-3/TRBV12-4
len: 14
d_gene: -
abundance: -
j_gene: TRBJ1-1
CDR3aa: CASSLVGGDTEAFF
CDR3nt: TGTGCCAGCAGTTTAGTGGGGGGGGACACTGAAGCTTTCTTT

v_gene: TRBV25-1
len: 15
d_gene: TRBD1
abundance: -
j_gene: TRBJ1-6
CDR3aa: CASRRRDRGYSPLHF
CDR3nt: TGTGCCAGCAGGAGGAGGGACAGGGGATACTCACCCCTCCACTTT

v_gene: TRBV20-1
len: 14
d_gene: TRBD2
abundance: few
j_gene: TRBJ2-1
CDR3aa: CSARVPAGGNEQFF
CDR3nt: TGCAGTGCTAGAGTCCCAGCGGGAGGCAATGAGCAGTTCTTC

v_gene: TRBV27
len: 14
d_gene: TRBD1
abundance: few
j_gene: TRBJ2-7
CDR3aa: CASSSTGKLYEQYF
CDR3nt: TGTGCCAGCAGTTCGACAGGGAAACTCTACGAGCAGTACTTC

v_gene: TRBV28
len: 15
d_gene: TRBD1
abundance: few
j_gene: TRBJ1-2
CDR3aa: CASSPAGTGGHGYTF
CDR3nt: TGTGCCAGCAGTCCCGCCGGGACAGGGGGCCATGGCTACACCTTC

v_gene: TRBV7-2
len: 17
d_gene: TRBD1
abundance: -
j_gene: TRBJ2-5
CDR3aa: CASSQDRGVSKKETQYF
CDR3nt: TGTGCCAGCAGCCAAGACAGGGGCGTTTCTAAAAAAGAGACCCAGTACTTC

v_gene: TRBV4-2
len: 17
d_gene: -
abundance: -
j_gene: TRBJ2-4
CDR3aa: CASSPKLAELAKNIQYF
CDR3nt: TGTGCCAGCAGCCCTAAATTAGCGGAACTAGCCAAAAACATTCAGTACTTC

v_gene: TRBV10-3
len: 14
d_gene: -
abundance: -
j_gene: TRBJ2-3
CDR3aa: CAISGLLGTDTQYF
CDR3nt: TGTGCCATCTCGGGCCTCCTGGGCACAGATACGCAGTATTTT

v_gene: TRBV4-2
len: 16
d_gene: -
abundance: few
j_gene: TRBJ2-3
CDR3aa: CASSQPGTRVPDTQYF
CDR3nt: TGTGCCAGCAGCCAGCCCGGGACCCGAGTACCCGATACGCAGTATTTT

v_gene: TRBV4-1
len: 14
d_gene: -
abundance: -
j_gene: TRBJ1-4
CDR3aa: CASSHSGVEEKLFF
CDR3nt: TGCGCCAGCAGCCACTCAGGGGTGGAGGAAAAACTGTTTTTT

v_gene: TRBV12-3/TRBV12-4
len: 11
d_gene: -
abundance: many
j_gene: TRBJ1-2
CDR3aa: CASRLGVGYTF
CDR3nt: TGTGCCAGCCGCCTTGGGGTTGGCTACACCTTC

v_gene: TRBV7-9
len: 13
d_gene: TRBD2
abundance: many
j_gene: TRBJ2-7
CDR3aa: CASTLAGENEQYF
CDR3nt: TGTGCCAGCACCCTTGCGGGAGAAAACGAGCAGTACTTC

v_gene: TRBV4-3
len: 17
d_gene: TRBD2
abundance: few
j_gene: TRBJ2-2
CDR3aa: CASSQVWDYANTGELFF
CDR3nt: TGCGCCAGCAGCCAAGTGTGGGACTACGCGAACACCGGGGAGCTGTTTTTT

v_gene: TRBV7-2
len: 14
d_gene: -
abundance: many
j_gene: TRBJ1-5
CDR3aa: CASSLVSDNQPQHF
CDR3nt: TGTGCCAGCAGCTTAGTATCCGACAATCAGCCCCAGCATTTT

v_gene: TRBV29-1
len: 14
d_gene: TRBD2
abundance: many
j_gene: TRBJ2-3
CDR3aa: CSVELAGLTDTQYF
CDR3nt: TGCAGCGTTGAACTAGCGGGATTAACAGATACGCAGTATTTT

v_gene: TRBV5-1
len: 14
d_gene: TRBD1
abundance: -
j_gene: TRBJ1-1
CDR3aa: CASSPDRAGTEAFF
CDR3nt: TGCGCCAGCAGCCCGGACAGGGCTGGGACTGAAGCTTTCTTT

v_gene: TRBV7-2
len: 16
d_gene: -
abundance: few
j_gene: TRBJ2-7
CDR3aa: CASSFPGDILSYEQYF
CDR3nt: TGTGCCAGCAGCTTCCCCGGGGACATTCTTTCCTACGAGCAGTACTTC

v_gene: TRBV12-3/TRBV12-4
len: 14
d_gene: -
abundance: few
j_gene: TRBJ1-5
CDR3aa: CASSLASVNQPQHF
CDR3nt: TGTGCCAGCAGTTTAGCGTCGGTAAATCAGCCCCAGCATTTT

v_gene: TRBV10-3
len: 14
d_gene: -
abundance: few
j_gene: TRBJ2-7
CDR3aa: CAIRGREGDYEQYF
CDR3nt: TGTGCCATCAGAGGGCGTGAGGGCGACTACGAGCAGTACTTC

v_gene: TRBV7-8
len: 14
d_gene: TRBD2
abundance: -
j_gene: TRBJ2-1
CDR3aa: CASSSWTSLHEQFF
CDR3nt: TGTGCCAGCAGCTCATGGACTAGTCTGCATGAGCAGTTCTTC

v_gene: TRBV29-1
len: 14
d_gene: -
abundance: few
j_gene: TRBJ2-4
CDR3aa: CSVVPGVAKNIQYF
CDR3nt: TGCAGCGTTGTTCCGGGAGTAGCCAAAAACATTCAGTACTTC

v_gene: TRBV7-2
len: 15
d_gene: -
abundance: -
j_gene: TRBJ2-7
CDR3aa: CASSHDSLMNYEQYF
CDR3nt: TGTGCCAGCAGCCATGACTCCTTAATGAACTACGAGCAGTACTTC

v_gene: TRBV6-5
len: 13
d_gene: -
abundance: few
j_gene: TRBJ2-2
CDR3aa: CASSYSIPGELFF
CDR3nt: TGTGCCAGCAGTTACTCGATCCCCGGGGAGCTGTTTTTT

v_gene: TRBV2
len: 14
d_gene: TRBD2
abundance: -
j_gene: TRBJ2-5
CDR3aa: CASRDRLAQETQYF
CDR3nt: TGTGCCAGCAGGGACCGACTAGCCCAAGAGACCCAGTACTTC

v_gene: TRBV12-3/TRBV12-4
len: 15
d_gene: -
abundance: -
j_gene: TRBJ2-7
CDR3aa: CASSLIAGTSYEQYF
CDR3nt: TGTGCCAGCAGTTTAATTGCGGGGACTTCCTACGAGCAGTACTTC

v_gene: TRBV10-3
len: 13
d_gene: -
abundance: -
j_gene: TRBJ1-1
CDR3aa: CAISRDGNTEAFF
CDR3nt: TGTGCCATCAGCCGGGACGGGAACACTGAAGCTTTCTTT